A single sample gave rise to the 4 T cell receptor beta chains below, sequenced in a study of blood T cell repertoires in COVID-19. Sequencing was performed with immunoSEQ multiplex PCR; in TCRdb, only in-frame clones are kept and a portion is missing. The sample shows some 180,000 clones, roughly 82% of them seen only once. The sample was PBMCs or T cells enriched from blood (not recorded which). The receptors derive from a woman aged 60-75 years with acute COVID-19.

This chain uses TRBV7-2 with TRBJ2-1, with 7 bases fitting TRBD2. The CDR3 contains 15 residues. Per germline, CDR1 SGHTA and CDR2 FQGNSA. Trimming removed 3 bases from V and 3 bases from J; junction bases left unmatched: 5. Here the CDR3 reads CASSFGASGYNEQFF. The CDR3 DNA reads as TGTGCCAGCAGCTTTGGGGCTAGCGGCTACAATGAGCAGTTCTTC.

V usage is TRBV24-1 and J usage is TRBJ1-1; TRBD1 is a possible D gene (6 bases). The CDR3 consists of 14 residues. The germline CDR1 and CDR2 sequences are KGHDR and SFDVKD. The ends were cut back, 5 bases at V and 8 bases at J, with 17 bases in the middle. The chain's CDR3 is CATSAAAGDIEAFF. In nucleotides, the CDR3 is TGTGCCACCAGTGCCGCTGCGGGGGACATAGAAGCTTTCTTT.

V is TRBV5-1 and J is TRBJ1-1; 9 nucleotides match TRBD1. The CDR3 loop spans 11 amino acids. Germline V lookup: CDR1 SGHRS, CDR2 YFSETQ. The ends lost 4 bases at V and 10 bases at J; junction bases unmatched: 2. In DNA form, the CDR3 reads TGCGCCAGCAGCGGGACAGGGCTAGCTTTCTTT. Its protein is CASSGTGLAFF.

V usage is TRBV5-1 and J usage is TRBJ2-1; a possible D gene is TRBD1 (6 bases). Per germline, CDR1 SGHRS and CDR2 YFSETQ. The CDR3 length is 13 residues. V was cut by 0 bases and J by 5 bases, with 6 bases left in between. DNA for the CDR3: TGCGCCAGCAGCTTGGGACAGGACAATGAGCAGTTCTTC. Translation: CASSLGQDNEQFF. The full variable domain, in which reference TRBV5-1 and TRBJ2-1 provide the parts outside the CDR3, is KAGVTQTPRYLIKTRGQQVTLSCSPISGHRSVSWYQQTPGQGLQFLFEYFSETQRNKGNFPGRFSGRQFSNSRSEMNVSTLELGDSALYLCASSLGQDNEQFFGPGTRLTVL.